The 11 T cell receptor beta chains below all came from one sample that was sequenced in a study of shared clonotypes between healthy human individuals. Libraries were prepared by immunoSEQ multiplex PCR; TCRdb keeps only in-frame clonotypes and omits some of them. In the table there are millions of clones, more than 85% of which are singletons. Specimen: naive CD4+ T cells from PBMCs. As to subset: CD45RA+ positively selected. The receptors originated from a man aged 18 to 35 in good health. Some clones in this sample may be carry-over from other donors' samples.

The chain couples TRBV6-1 to TRBJ2-7; D is undetermined. This CDR3 has 13 amino acids. Germline CDR1 and CDR2: MNHNS and SASEGT. V was pared by 2 bases and J by 3 bases, with 8 bases between. The CDR3 DNA sequence: TGTGCCAGCAGTGAAACCAGCATCTACGAGCAGTACTTC. It yields the protein CASSETSIYEQYF.

The CDR3 loop reads CASSPRVRGENTGELFF. The DNA of the CDR3 is TGTGCCAGCAGCCCCAGAGTCAGGGGTGAAAACACCGGGGAGCTGTTTTTT. The chain links TRBV7-9 to TRBJ2-2, with D tentatively TRBD1 (6 bases). Germline CDR1 and CDR2: SEHNR and FQNEAQ (reference sequence). The CDR3 is 17 amino acids. Trimming shortened V by 5 bases and J by 2 bases, and 18 bases separated the two germline ends.

V usage is TRBV5-6 and J usage is TRBJ2-7; D is possibly TRBD1 (5 bases). The CDR3 is 14 residues long. Looked up from germline, CDR1 is SGHDT and CDR2 is YYEEEE. Trimming shortened V by 1 base and J by 6 bases, and 14 bases separated the two germline ends. The CDR3 spells CASSLSQGPSEQYF. DNA for the CDR3: TGTGCCAGCAGCTTGTCCCAGGGCCCCTCCGAGCAGTACTTC.

The J gene is TRBJ2-1, the V gene TRBV12-5, with a tentative D call TRBD1 (5 bases). The CDR3 length is 13 residues. Trimming removed 9 bases from V and 5 bases from J, with 14 bases in between. The germline V gene encodes CDR1 LGHNT and CDR2 FRNRAP. The CDR3 is CASERTGHNEQFF. DNA for the CDR3: TGTGCTAGCGAAAGAACAGGACACAATGAGCAGTTCTTC.

This clone came up once. Within the sample, other DNA sequences also encode this same CDR3. The CDR3 coding sequence is TGCAGTGCTAGGGGGGGACCTGAAGCTTTCTTT. It specifies CSARGGPEAFF. V gene TRBV20-1 combines with J gene TRBJ1-1; possible D gene TRBD1, 5 bases. CDR1 and CDR2 (germline): DFQATT, SNEGSKA (reference sequence). The germline V and J ends were trimmed by 3 bases and 6 bases, with 8 bases remaining between them. The CDR3 totals 11 residues.

Remarks on this clone: The sample holds other DNA sequences that translate to the same CDR3. The chain is built from TRBV5-1 and TRBJ2-5; D perhaps matches TRBD2 (5 bases). The CDR3 covers 14 residues. CDR1 and CDR2 from the germline V gene are SGHRS and YFSETQ. Trimming took 0 bases from V and 2 from J, leaving 8 bases between them. This chain's CDR3 is CASSLGTGQETQYF. The CDR3 bases are TGCGCCAGCAGCTTGGGGACTGGACAAGAGACCCAGTACTTC.

V is TRBV5-4 and J is TRBJ1-6; possibly TRBD1 for D (6 bases). The CDR3 totals 15 residues. Germline-derived CDR1 and CDR2 are SGHNT and YYREEE (reference sequence). V was pared by 5 bases and J by 8 bases, with 17 bases between. CDR3 amino acids: CASRIPVTGHSPLHF. The CDR3 DNA is TGTGCCAGCAGGATCCCGGTTACAGGGCATTCACCCCTCCACTTT. Full variable domain (missing parts from reference TRBV5-4 and TRBJ1-6): ETGVTQSPTHLIKTRGQQVTLRCSSQSGHNTVSWYQQALGQGPQFIFQYYREEENGRGNFPPRFSGLQFPNYSSELNVNALELDDSALYLCASRIPVTGHSPLHFGNGTRLTVT.

The chain links TRBV10-1 to TRBJ1-1; D is unclear. Trimming removed 4 bases from V and 1 base from J, with 7 bases in between. The CDR3 runs 13 residues. CDR1 and CDR2 (germline): WNHNN, SYGVQD (reference sequence). The CDR3 DNA sequence: TGCGCCAGCAGTGGCCAGAAGAACACTGAAGCTTTCTTT. Translated: CASSGQKNTEAFF.

About this clone: Within the sample, other DNA sequences also encode this same CDR3. The chain carries TRBV7-3 and TRBJ1-1, with D possibly being TRBD1 (5 bases). Germline V gives CDR1 SGHTA, CDR2 FQGTGA. Trimming removed 2 bases from V and 5 bases from J, with 9 bases in between. The CDR3 is made up of 13 amino acids. Here the CDR3 reads CASSLYRGTEAFF. CDR3 nucleotide sequence: TGTGCCAGCAGCTTATATAGGGGTACTGAAGCTTTCTTT.

The rearrangement links TRBV7-2 to TRBJ1-3, with TRBD1 as a possible D gene (6 bases). Per the germline V gene, CDR1 is SGHTA and CDR2 is FQGNSA. V lost 0 bases, J lost 3 bases, and 15 bases lay in between. CDR3 size: 17 residues. CDR3 coding DNA: TGTGCCAGCAGCTTAGCCGGGACAAAGGAGGTTGGAAACACCATATATTTT. It is translated as CASSLAGTKEVGNTIYF.

CDR3 sequence reads: CASSRNLNTEAFF. The CDR3 coding sequence is TGTGCCAGCAGCCGGAATTTGAACACTGAAGCTTTCTTT. The V gene is TRBV5-6, the J gene TRBJ1-1, with D unclear. The CDR3 consists of 13 residues. Germline values: CDR1 SGHDT, CDR2 YYEEEE. Trimming left V 4 bases short and J 0 bases short, with 7 bases between.